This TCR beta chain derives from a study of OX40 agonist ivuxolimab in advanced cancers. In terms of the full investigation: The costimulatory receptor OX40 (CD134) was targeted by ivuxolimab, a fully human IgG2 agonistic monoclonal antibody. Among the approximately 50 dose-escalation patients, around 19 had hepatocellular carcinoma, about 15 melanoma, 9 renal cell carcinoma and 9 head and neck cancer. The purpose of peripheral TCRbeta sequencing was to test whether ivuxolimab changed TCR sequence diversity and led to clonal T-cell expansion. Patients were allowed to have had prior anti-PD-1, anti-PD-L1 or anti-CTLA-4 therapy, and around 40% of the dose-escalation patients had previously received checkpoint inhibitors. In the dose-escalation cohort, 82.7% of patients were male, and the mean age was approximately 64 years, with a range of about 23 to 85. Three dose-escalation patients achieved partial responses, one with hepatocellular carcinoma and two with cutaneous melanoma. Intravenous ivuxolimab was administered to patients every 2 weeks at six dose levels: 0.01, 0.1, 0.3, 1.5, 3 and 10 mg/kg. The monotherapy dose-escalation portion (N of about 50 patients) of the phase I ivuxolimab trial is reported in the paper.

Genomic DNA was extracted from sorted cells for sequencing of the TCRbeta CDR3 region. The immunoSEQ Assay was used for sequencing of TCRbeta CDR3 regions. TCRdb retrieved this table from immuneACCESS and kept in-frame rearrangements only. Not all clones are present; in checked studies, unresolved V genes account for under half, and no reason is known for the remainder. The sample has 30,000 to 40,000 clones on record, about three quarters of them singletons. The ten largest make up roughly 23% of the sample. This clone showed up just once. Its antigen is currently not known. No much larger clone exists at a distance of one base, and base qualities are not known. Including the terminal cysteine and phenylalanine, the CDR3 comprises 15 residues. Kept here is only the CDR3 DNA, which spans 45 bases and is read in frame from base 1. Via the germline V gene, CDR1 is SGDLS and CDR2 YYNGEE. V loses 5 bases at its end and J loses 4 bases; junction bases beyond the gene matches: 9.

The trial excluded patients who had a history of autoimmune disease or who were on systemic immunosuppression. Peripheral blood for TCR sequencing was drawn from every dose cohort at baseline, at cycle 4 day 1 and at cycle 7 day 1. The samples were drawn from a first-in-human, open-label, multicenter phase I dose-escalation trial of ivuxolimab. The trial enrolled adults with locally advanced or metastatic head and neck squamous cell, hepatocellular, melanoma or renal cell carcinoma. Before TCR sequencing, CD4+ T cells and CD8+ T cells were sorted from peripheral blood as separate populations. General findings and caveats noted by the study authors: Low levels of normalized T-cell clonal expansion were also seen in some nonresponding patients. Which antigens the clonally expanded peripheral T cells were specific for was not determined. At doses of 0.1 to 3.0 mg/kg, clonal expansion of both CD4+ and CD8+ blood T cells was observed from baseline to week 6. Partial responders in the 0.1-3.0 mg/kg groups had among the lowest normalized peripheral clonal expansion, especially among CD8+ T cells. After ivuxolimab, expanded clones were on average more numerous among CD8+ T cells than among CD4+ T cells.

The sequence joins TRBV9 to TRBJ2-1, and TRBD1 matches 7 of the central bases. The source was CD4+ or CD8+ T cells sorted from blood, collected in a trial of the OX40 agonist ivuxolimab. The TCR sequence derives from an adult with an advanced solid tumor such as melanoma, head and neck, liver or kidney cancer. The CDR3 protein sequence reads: CASSDPGRGYNEQFF. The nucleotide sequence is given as TGTGCCAGCAGTGATCCTGGCAGGGGGTACAATGAGCAGTTCTTC.